This T cell receptor (beta chain) was retrieved from a study of T cells in Graves' hyperthyroidism and ophthalmopathy. General study results and limits: Researchers report that a 13 V-J model separated ophthalmopathy from stable hyperthyroidism.

There were TCR beta CDR3 regions amplified from RNA transcripts. A set of HTBI primers served as the primers for a first-round RT-PCR of the TCR CDR3. Using its own MiXCR run on the multiplex PCR reads, TCRdb lists one record per CDR3 protein. The sample lists some 180,000 distinct CDR3 sequences, around 15% occurring once. Losses at the gene ends were 5 bases for V and 7 bases for J; bases not matched to a gene: 7. The CDR3 runs 14 residues. Looked up from germline, CDR1 is SEHNR and CDR2 is FQNEAQ (reference sequence). This clonotype showed up many times. Its antigen is undetermined. The sequencing sample was made of blood. The chain is built from TRBV7-9 and TRBJ1-2; TRBD1 matches 10 bases. The TCR was taken from a woman aged 45-60 years with Graves' hyperthyroidism. The CDR3 region is CASSRDRGSSGYTF. The CDR3 DNA is TGTGCCAGCAGCCGGGACAGGGGTTCGAGTGGCTACACCTTC. Together with reference TRBV7-9 and TRBJ1-2, the CDR3 gives the full variable domain: DTGVSQNPRHKITKRGQNVTFRCDPISEHNRLYWYRQTLGQGPEFLTYFQNEAQLEKSRLLSDRFSAERPKGSFSTLEIQRTEQGDSAMYLCASSRDRGSSGYTFGSGTRLTVV.